This T cell receptor (beta chain) is from a study of blood T cells in healthy people across ages. Study-wide results and caveats: A greater number of naive CD4+ cells and higher diversity distinguished long-lived donors from aged donors. Diversity of TCR beta per million T cells declined in a roughly linear way with age. Diversity of TCR beta correlated strongly with naive T cell percentage.

This CDR3 is built from 14 residues. Germline CDR1 is MGHRA and CDR2 is YSYEKL. V gave up 2 bases and J gave up 4 bases, with 11 bases separating them. To note about this clonotype: Its target is unknown.

With a J-beta primer mix and a sample-barcoded 5' primer, a second PCR ran about 7 to 11 cycles. TCRdb re-derived calls from the 5' RACE reads in MiXCR, one entry per CDR3 protein. The sample consists of approximately 800,000 distinct CDR3 sequences, around half of them appearing once. This receptor was taken from a man at least 80 years old in good health. Sequencing was carried out using blood. The chain links TRBV4-1 to TRBJ1-1, with a tentative D call TRBD1 (5 bases). Written as DNA, the CDR3 is TGCGCCAGCAGCCAACGGGACGGACTCACTGAAGCTTTCTTT. It translates to CASSQRDGLTEAFF.